This TCR beta chain came from a study of PD-L1 blockade in urothelial cancer. Study-wide results and limits: Patients with durable benefit had greater blood expansion of tumor-associated TCR clones 3 weeks into treatment.

Data came from immunoSEQ multiplex PCR; TCRdb stores just in-frame clones and leaves some out. The table has more than 70,000 clones, roughly nine tenths seen once. V was pared by 2 bases and J by 5 bases, with 3 bases of the junction left unmatched. Germline V gives CDR1 LNHDA, CDR2 SQIVND (reference sequence). The CDR3 runs 15 residues. About this clone itself: Its antigen is unknown.

This receptor was identified in a man aged 55 to 70 with urothelial cancer. The sequencing here drew on PBMCs, taken around atezolizumab (anti-PD-L1) treatment. This chain joins TRBV19 and TRBJ2-3; 11 bases map to TRBD1. CDR3: CASSIPGTGGDTQYF. Written as DNA, the CDR3 is TGTGCCAGTAGTATACCCGGGACAGGGGGAGATACGCAGTATTTT.